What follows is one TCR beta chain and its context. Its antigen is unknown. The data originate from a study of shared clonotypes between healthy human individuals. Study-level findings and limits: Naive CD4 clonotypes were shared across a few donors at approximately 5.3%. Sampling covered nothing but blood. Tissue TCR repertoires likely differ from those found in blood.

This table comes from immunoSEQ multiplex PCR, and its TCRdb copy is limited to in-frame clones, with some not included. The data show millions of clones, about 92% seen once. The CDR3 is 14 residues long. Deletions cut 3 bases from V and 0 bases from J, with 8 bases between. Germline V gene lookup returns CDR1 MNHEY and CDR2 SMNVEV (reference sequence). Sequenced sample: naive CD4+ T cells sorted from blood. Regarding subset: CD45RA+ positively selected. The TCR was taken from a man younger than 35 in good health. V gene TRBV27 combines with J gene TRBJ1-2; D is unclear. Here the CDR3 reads CASSFLPSNYGYTF. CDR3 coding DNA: TGTGCCAGCAGTTTCCTCCCCTCTAACTATGGCTACACCTTC.